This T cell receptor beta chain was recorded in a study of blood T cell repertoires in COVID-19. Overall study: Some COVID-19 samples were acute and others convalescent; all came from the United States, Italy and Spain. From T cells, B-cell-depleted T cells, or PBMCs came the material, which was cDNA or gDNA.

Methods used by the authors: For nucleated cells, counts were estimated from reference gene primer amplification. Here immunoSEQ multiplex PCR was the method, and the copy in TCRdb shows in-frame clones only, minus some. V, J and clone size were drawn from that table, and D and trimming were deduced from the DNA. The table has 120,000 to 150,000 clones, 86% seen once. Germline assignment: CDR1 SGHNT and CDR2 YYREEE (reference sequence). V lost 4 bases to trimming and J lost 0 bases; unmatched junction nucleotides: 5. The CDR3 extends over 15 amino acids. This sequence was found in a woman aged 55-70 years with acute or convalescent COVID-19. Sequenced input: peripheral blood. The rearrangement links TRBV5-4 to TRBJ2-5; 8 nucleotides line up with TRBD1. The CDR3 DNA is TGTGCCAGCAGCAAGGGACAGGCTCACCAAGAGACCCAGTACTTC. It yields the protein CASSKGQAHQETQYF. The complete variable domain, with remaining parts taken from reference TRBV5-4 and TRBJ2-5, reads ETGVTQSPTHLIKTRGQQVTLRCSSQSGHNTVSWYQQALGQGPQFIFQYYREEENGRGNFPPRFSGLQFPNYSSELNVNALELDDSALYLCASSKGQAHQETQYFGPGTRLLVL.